Following are 16 T cell receptor beta chains from one sample sequenced in a study of blood T cell repertoires in COVID-19. Assay: immunoSEQ multiplex PCR; the TCRdb copy retains only in-frame clones and omits some. Of about 210,000 clones in the sample, approximately 87% were seen once. The specimen was peripheral blood. These receptors all come from a man aged 60 to 75 who had recovered from COVID-19.

This rearrangement joins TRBV7-2 to TRBJ2-3, with TRBD2 matching over 9 bases. V trimming: 5 bases; J trimming: 5 bases; junction bases outside the gene matches: 8. There are 15 residues in the CDR3. CDR1 and CDR2 (germline): SGHTA, FQGNSA. CDR3: CASSRSGGPGDTQYF. The CDR3 bases are TGTGCCAGCAGCCGCAGCGGGGGGCCCGGAGATACGCAGTATTTT.

The V call is TRBV5-1, the J call TRBJ2-3; 10 nucleotides line up with TRBD2. V trimming: 0 bases; J trimming: 3 bases; junction bases outside the gene matches: 7. Germline V gene sequence: CDR1 SGHRS, CDR2 YFSETQ. The CDR3 extends over 17 amino acids. The CDR3 sequence: CASSLEAGGRRTDTQYF. Written as DNA, the CDR3 is TGCGCCAGCAGCTTGGAAGCGGGGGGGCGGAGGACAGATACGCAGTATTTT.

This clone occurred a few times. The J gene is TRBJ2-7, the V gene TRBV24-1; TRBD1 might be the D (6 bases). There are 13 residues in the CDR3. CDR1 is KGHDR and CDR2 is SFDVKD in the germline V gene. Trimming took 7 bases from V and 5 from J, leaving 14 bases between them. CDR3 nucleotides: TGTGCCACCAGCCTCGGACAGTTCGACGAGCAGTACTTC. This encodes CATSLGQFDEQYF.

The chain has TRBV5-1 and TRBJ1-6, with 8 bases lining up with TRBD1. The V segment lost 0 bases and the J segment 6 bases; nucleotides outside the gene matches: 2. Germline CDR1 is SGHRS and CDR2 is YFSETQ. The CDR3 consists of 15 residues. CDR3 DNA: TGCGCCAGCAGCTTGGGACAGGGGATTAATTCACCCCTCCACTTT. Its translation is CASSLGQGINSPLHF.

CDR3 region: CASTADNSNTEAFF. In DNA form, the CDR3 reads TGTGCCAGCACCGCAGACAATTCGAACACTGAAGCTTTCTTT. V gene TRBV6-5 combines with J gene TRBJ1-1; D gene ambiguous. Germline V gene sequence: CDR1 MNHEY, CDR2 SVGAGI. The CDR3 sequence is 14 residues long. V lost 7 bases to trimming and J lost 1 base, with 13 bases between them.

This clone appeared once. V gene TRBV5-1 combines with J gene TRBJ2-7; TRBD2 is a possible D gene (6 bases). The CDR3 length is 13 residues. The germline V gene encodes CDR1 SGHRS and CDR2 YFSETQ. V was shortened by 7 bases and J by 2 bases, with 13 bases between the two germline ends. CDR3 bases: TGCGCCAGCGGGGACTCATTGGCCTACGAGCAGTACTTC. Protein product: CASGDSLAYEQYF.

The chain carries TRBV6-6 and TRBJ2-1, with a weak D call TRBD1 (5 bases). CDR1 and CDR2 (germline): MNHNY, SVGAGI (reference sequence). V lost 6 bases to trimming and J lost 9 bases, with 12 bases between them. This CDR3 spans 12 amino acids. This chain's CDR3 is CASSRQMAEQFF. As DNA, the CDR3 is TGTGCCAGCAGCCGACAGATGGCTGAGCAGTTCTTC.

This chain uses TRBV3-1 (or the pseudogene TRBV3-2) with TRBJ1-5, with D maybe TRBD1 (5 bases). The germline V gene has CDR1 LGHDT and CDR2 YNNKEL (reference sequence). V lost 2 bases and J lost 6, with 8 bases in between. The CDR3 covers 13 residues. CDR3 DNA: TGTGCCAGCAGCCAAAGGGGCCCTCAGCCCCAGCATTTT. The encoded protein is CASSQRGPQPQHF.

This clone turned up a few times. The chain is built from TRBV27 and TRBJ1-6, with 10 positions matching TRBD1. V was pared by 5 bases and J by 9 bases, with 10 bases of the junction left unmatched. The CDR3 loop spans 16 amino acids. The germline CDR1 and CDR2 sequences are MNHEY and SMNVEV (reference sequence). The CDR3 bases are TGTGCCAGCAGTGGCAAGTCCGGGACAGGGGTTTCACCCCTCCACTTT. It specifies CASSGKSGTGVSPLHF.

This clone was found a few times. The chain is built from TRBV18 and TRBJ2-5; D unclear. V was trimmed by 3 bases and J by 4 bases, leaving 6 bases between them. CDR1 and CDR2 (germline): KGHSH, LQKENI. The CDR3 length is 12 residues. The CDR3 sequence: CASSPGPETQYF. CDR3 nucleotides: TGTGCCAGCTCACCTGGGCCAGAGACCCAGTACTTC.

This sequence joins TRBV28 and TRBJ1-1; D gene uncertain. The V gene lost 5 bases and the J gene lost 8 bases, with 15 bases spanning the gap. The CDR3 loop spans 13 amino acids. Germline CDR1 and CDR2: MDHEN and SYDVKM. In DNA, the CDR3 is TGTGCCAGCAGTCCCTCACACCGTTTAGAAGCTTTCTTT. Its protein is CASSPSHRLEAFF.

The gene calls are TRBV5-8 and TRBJ1-3, with no clear D. The CDR3 consists of 13 residues. CDR1 SGHTS and CDR2 YDEGEE come from the germline V gene. Trimming left V 1 base short and J 7 bases short, with 9 bases between. As DNA, the CDR3 is TGTGCCAGCAGCTTGAACTTGAGGAACACCATATATTTT. As protein: CASSLNLRNTIYF.

This chain links TRBV27 with TRBJ2-1; TRBD1 might be the D (6 bases). This CDR3 has 16 residues. Germline lookup yields CDR1 MNHEY and CDR2 SMNVEV (reference sequence). V dropped 1 base and J dropped 0 bases, with 10 bases sitting between them. The CDR3 region has the DNA TGTGCCAGCAGTTTATTGGGGGCTAACTCCTACAATGAGCAGTTCTTC. Its protein product is CASSLLGANSYNEQFF.

The chain is built from TRBV7-9 and TRBJ2-3; no firm D call. This CDR3 comprises 12 residues. Trimming took off 5 bases at V and 6 bases at J, with 9 bases between the two ends. Germline loops: CDR1 SEHNR, CDR2 FQNEAQ (reference sequence). CDR3 bases: TGTGCCAGCAGCGCGGAATCCGATACGCAGTATTTT. Translation gives CASSAESDTQYF.

The chain joins TRBV19 to TRBJ2-2; TRBD1 agrees at 8 bases. Trimming took 6 bases from V and 7 from J; bases not matched to a gene: 4. The CDR3 sequence is 13 residues long. CDR1 and CDR2 from the germline V gene are LNHDA and SQIVND (reference sequence). The CDR3 here is CASSPTGDGELFF. The CDR3 DNA sequence: TGTGCCAGTAGCCCGACAGGGGACGGGGAGCTGTTTTTT.

The V and J genes are TRBV7-8 and TRBJ1-5; 8 nucleotides agree with TRBD1. This CDR3 contains 14 residues. Germline CDR1 reads SGHVS; CDR2 reads FQNEAQ. Germline trimming cut 0 bases from V and 13 bases from J; bases unmatched to any gene: 8. As DNA, the CDR3 is TGTGCCAGCAGCTTAGCAGGACAGGGAACGAGACAGCATTTT. This codes for CASSLAGQGTRQHF.